The entry below gives a single TCR beta chain sequence along with its context. This entry comes from a study of blood T cell repertoires in COVID-19. On the study more broadly: COVID-19 samples from acute and convalescent phases originated in the United States, Italy and Spain. PBMCs, B-cell-depleted T cells, or T cells provided the cDNA or gDNA that made up the material.

The CDR3 loop spans 17 amino acids. V was pared by 6 bases and J by 5 bases, with 23 bases between. Germline V gives CDR1 KGHSH, CDR2 LQKENI. Using immunoSEQ multiplex PCR, the repertoire was profiled, and TCRdb retains in-frame clones only, with some absent. Seen here are approximately 120,000 clones, approximately 90% observed once, and the top ten hold 0.95% to 1.3%. The specimen sequenced was peripheral blood. The chain joins TRBV18 to TRBJ2-1; a possible D gene is TRBD2 (6 bases). This TCR was sampled from a human donor in a cohort sampled during active COVID-19. CDR3 coding DNA: TGTGCCAGCTCCTACGATCGCGCGGGGCCGCAGAACAATGAGCAGTTCTTC. Translation gives CASSYDRAGPQNNEQFF.